This is a list of T cell receptor beta chains from one sample in a study of blood T cells in healthy people across ages. One entry per CDR3 protein results from TCRdb running MiXCR on the 5' RACE reads. Of just over 1 million distinct CDR3 sequences listed, around 43% are singletons. Sequences were obtained from blood. These receptors originate from a woman aged 60-75 years in good health. The CDR3 runs from the conserved cysteine through the conserved F or W. Each record gives: V gene, clone size, D gene, J gene, CDR3 protein, CDR3 DNA. The D gene is left open where the match is weak. Only part of the rows carry a size: once, few, many, or a class if the clone is expanded.

V: TRBV6-2/TRBV6-3
size: .
D: TRBD2
J: TRBJ2-3
CDR3: CASSYLASGRSDTQYF
DNA: TGTGCCAGCAGTTACTTGGCTAGCGGGAGGTCAGATACGCAGTATTTT

V: TRBV5-1
size: few
D: .
J: TRBJ2-6
CDR3: CASSLQGHSSGANVLTF
DNA: TGCGCCAGCAGCTTACAGGGACATAGCTCTGGGGCCAACGTCCTGACTTTC

V: TRBV6-1
size: .
D: TRBD2
J: TRBJ2-5
CDR3: CASSEEAGGRQETQYF
DNA: TGTGCCAGCAGTGAAGAGGCGGGAGGTCGGCAAGAGACCCAGTACTTC

V: TRBV7-9
size: .
D: .
J: TRBJ1-4
CDR3: CASRGELGATNEKLFF
DNA: TGTGCCAGCAGGGGAGAACTTGGGGCAACTAATGAAAAACTGTTTTTT

V: TRBV7-8
size: many
D: .
J: TRBJ2-5
CDR3: CASSKPGVQETQYF
DNA: TGTGCCAGCAGCAAACCTGGGGTCCAAGAGACCCAGTACTTC

V: TRBV15
size: .
D: TRBD1
J: TRBJ1-2
CDR3: CATSEDRGLYGYTF
DNA: TGTGCCACCAGTGAAGACAGGGGCCTCTATGGCTACACCTTC

V: TRBV5-5
size: once
D: TRBD2
J: TRBJ2-7
CDR3: CASSSGLANTYEQYF
DNA: TGTGCCAGCAGCTCTGGACTAGCGAACACCTACGAGCAGTACTTC

V: TRBV5-8
size: .
D: .
J: TRBJ2-2
CDR3: CASSTPGTSTGELFF
DNA: TGTGCCAGCAGCACCCCCGGGACTTCCACCGGGGAGCTGTTTTTT

V: TRBV20-1
size: few
D: .
J: TRBJ2-7
CDR3: CSARDPKGSYEQYF
DNA: TGCAGTGCTAGGGACCCAAAGGGCTCCTACGAGCAGTACTTC

V: TRBV25-1
size: .
D: TRBD2
J: TRBJ2-5
CDR3: CASSESYGGGETQYF
DNA: TGTGCCAGCAGTGAATCCTATGGGGGGGGAGAGACCCAGTACTTC

V: TRBV2
size: few
D: .
J: TRBJ2-4
CDR3: CASSEVLAKNIQYF
DNA: TGTGCCAGCAGTGAAGTACTAGCCAAAAACATTCAGTACTTC

V: TRBV7-9
size: .
D: .
J: TRBJ2-5
CDR3: CASSFGRGEVETQYF
DNA: TGTGCCAGCAGCTTCGGTAGGGGTGAGGTGGAGACCCAGTACTTC

V: TRBV20-1
size: .
D: .
J: TRBJ2-1
CDR3: CSARKTASSYNEQFF
DNA: TGCAGTGCTAGAAAGACGGCAAGCTCCTACAATGAGCAGTTCTTC